This is a list of T cell receptor beta chains from one sample in a study of blood T cell repertoires in COVID-19. Profiling relied on immunoSEQ multiplex PCR, and the TCRdb table lists in-frame clones only, not all of them. Of 400,000 to 500,000 clones listed, 70% to 90% are singletons. The sample was PBMCs or T cells enriched from blood (not recorded which). These receptors all come from a woman younger than 35 who had been exposed to COVID-19. CDR3s include the opening cysteine and the closing phenylalanine or tryptophan. A D gene is named only where the DNA matches it firmly. The size entry is marked missing in some rows and otherwise reads once, few, many or a size class.

cdr3_length: 14
d_call: .
v_call: TRBV30
j_call: TRBJ1-1
clone_size: .
cdr3_nt: TGTGCCTGGAGAGATGGGGGGGTGAACACTGAAGCTTTCTTT
cdr3_aa: CAWRDGGVNTEAFF

cdr3_length: 17
d_call: .
v_call: TRBV24-1
j_call: TRBJ1-1
clone_size: .
cdr3_nt: TGTGCCACCAGTGATTTTTCAGGGGCCCCTAGAGTTATTGAAGCTTTCTTT
cdr3_aa: CATSDFSGAPRVIEAFF

cdr3_length: 14
d_call: .
v_call: TRBV4-3
j_call: TRBJ1-4
clone_size: .
cdr3_nt: TGCGCCAGCAGCCAAGATCGGACTAATGAAAAACTGTTTTTT
cdr3_aa: CASSQDRTNEKLFF

cdr3_length: 17
d_call: TRBD1
v_call: TRBV3-1/TRBV3-2
j_call: TRBJ2-7
clone_size: once
cdr3_nt: TGTGCCAGCAGCCAAGATACAGGGGGACCGCGCTCCTACGAGCAGTACTTC
cdr3_aa: CASSQDTGGPRSYEQYF

cdr3_length: 15
d_call: TRBD1
v_call: TRBV9
j_call: TRBJ1-5
clone_size: once
cdr3_nt: TGTGCCAGCAGCGTAGGGACAGGGAGCAATCAGCCCCAGCATTTT
cdr3_aa: CASSVGTGSNQPQHF

cdr3_length: 17
d_call: TRBD2
v_call: TRBV4-1
j_call: TRBJ2-1
clone_size: .
cdr3_nt: TGCGCCAGCAGCCAAGGATCCAGCGGGGGCTTGGACAATGAGCAGTTCTTC
cdr3_aa: CASSQGSSGGLDNEQFF

cdr3_length: 15
d_call: .
v_call: TRBV5-1
j_call: TRBJ1-1
clone_size: .
cdr3_nt: TGCGCCAGCAGCTTGGAAGGAGAGGGGAACACTGAAGCTTTCTTT
cdr3_aa: CASSLEGEGNTEAFF

cdr3_length: 13
d_call: TRBD1
v_call: TRBV6-5
j_call: TRBJ1-2
clone_size: .
cdr3_nt: TGTGCCAGCAGCCGGGACAGAAATTATGGCTACACCTTC
cdr3_aa: CASSRDRNYGYTF

cdr3_length: 17
d_call: TRBD1
v_call: TRBV28
j_call: TRBJ1-1
clone_size: .
cdr3_nt: TGTGCCAGCAGTACCGGGACAGGGTTGTTCTTGAACACTGAAGCTTTCTTT
cdr3_aa: CASSTGTGLFLNTEAFF

cdr3_length: 15
d_call: TRBD2
v_call: TRBV19
j_call: TRBJ2-2
clone_size: .
cdr3_nt: TGTGCCAGTAGTACGGGACTACCGAACACCGGGGAGCTGTTTTTT
cdr3_aa: CASSTGLPNTGELFF

cdr3_length: 14
d_call: TRBD2
v_call: TRBV4-2
j_call: TRBJ2-5
clone_size: .
cdr3_nt: TGTGCCAGCAGCCAATGGGGGGGTCAAGAGACCCAGTACTTC
cdr3_aa: CASSQWGGQETQYF

cdr3_length: 18
d_call: .
v_call: TRBV21-1
j_call: TRBJ1-5
clone_size: .
cdr3_nt: TGTGCCAGCAGCCCACGGCGGGCCCCAATCTATAGCAATCAGCCCCAGCATTTT
cdr3_aa: CASSPRRAPIYSNQPQHF

cdr3_length: 15
d_call: TRBD2
v_call: TRBV6-5
j_call: TRBJ2-3
clone_size: .
cdr3_nt: TGTGCCAGCAGTCTTAGCGGGTCGGGCGGTGATACGCAGTATTTT
cdr3_aa: CASSLSGSGGDTQYF

cdr3_length: 16
d_call: TRBD1
v_call: TRBV28
j_call: TRBJ1-2
clone_size: many
cdr3_nt: TGTGCCAGCAGTACAAGGACAGGGCTGAGCTCGGGTGGCTACACCTTC
cdr3_aa: CASSTRTGLSSGGYTF

cdr3_length: 15
d_call: TRBD2
v_call: TRBV23-1
j_call: TRBJ2-3
clone_size: .
cdr3_nt: TGCGCCAGCAGCCGCGGGGGCGGGAGGGTTTGTACGCAGTATTTT
cdr3_aa: CASSRGGGRVCTQYF

cdr3_length: 11
d_call: .
v_call: TRBV7-9
j_call: TRBJ2-2
clone_size: .
cdr3_nt: TGTGCCAGCCTGGGGGGCGGGGAGCTGTTTTTT
cdr3_aa: CASLGGGELFF

cdr3_length: 16
d_call: TRBD2
v_call: TRBV7-2
j_call: TRBJ2-1
clone_size: .
cdr3_nt: TGTGCCAGCAGCTTAGGACTAGCGGGGAAGTACAATGAGCAGTTCTTC
cdr3_aa: CASSLGLAGKYNEQFF

cdr3_length: 16
d_call: TRBD1
v_call: TRBV28
j_call: TRBJ2-1
clone_size: .
cdr3_nt: TGTGCCAGCAGTTTACCCCCCGGACAGGGCTACAATGAGCAGTTCTTC
cdr3_aa: CASSLPPGQGYNEQFF

cdr3_length: 16
d_call: TRBD1
v_call: TRBV28
j_call: TRBJ2-7
clone_size: few
cdr3_nt: TGTGCCAGCAGTACACCACAGGGGCTCCTCTCCTACGAGCAGTACTTC
cdr3_aa: CASSTPQGLLSYEQYF

cdr3_length: 15
d_call: .
v_call: TRBV28
j_call: TRBJ1-1
clone_size: .
cdr3_nt: TGTGCCAGCAGTCCACCCCGGGGTTCGAACACTGAAGCTTTCTTT
cdr3_aa: CASSPPRGSNTEAFF

cdr3_length: 15
d_call: .
v_call: TRBV28
j_call: TRBJ1-1
clone_size: .
cdr3_nt: TGTGCCAGCAGTTTGGATGGGCCGAGCGGCACTGAAGCTTTCTTT
cdr3_aa: CASSLDGPSGTEAFF

cdr3_length: 14
d_call: .
v_call: TRBV5-6
j_call: TRBJ1-2
clone_size: .
cdr3_nt: TGTGCCAGCAGCTTGGGTCAACAGCCCTATGGCTACACCTTC
cdr3_aa: CASSLGQQPYGYTF

cdr3_length: 12
d_call: .
v_call: TRBV19
j_call: TRBJ1-6
clone_size: .
cdr3_nt: TGTGCCAGTAGGGACAATAATTCACCCCTCCACTTT
cdr3_aa: CASRDNNSPLHF

cdr3_length: 18
d_call: TRBD2
v_call: TRBV7-2
j_call: TRBJ2-1
clone_size: .
cdr3_nt: TGTGCCAGCATCCCAAGAATCCCCATACTAGCGGGGGTGAATGAGCAGTTCTTC
cdr3_aa: CASIPRIPILAGVNEQFF

cdr3_length: 15
d_call: TRBD1
v_call: TRBV7-2
j_call: TRBJ1-4
clone_size: .
cdr3_nt: TGTGCCAGCAGCTCCGACAGGGGCCCCAATGAAAAACTGTTTTTT
cdr3_aa: CASSSDRGPNEKLFF

cdr3_length: 16
d_call: TRBD2
v_call: TRBV6-4
j_call: TRBJ2-7
clone_size: .
cdr3_nt: TGTGCCAGCATCCGGGGGGGAGGCAGCGGAACCTACGGGCAGTACTTC
cdr3_aa: CASIRGGGSGTYGQYF

cdr3_length: 13
d_call: .
v_call: TRBV7-8
j_call: TRBJ2-2
clone_size: .
cdr3_nt: TGTGCCAGCAGCCCCCCCGGGACCGGGGAGCTGTTTTTT
cdr3_aa: CASSPPGTGELFF

cdr3_length: 14
d_call: .
v_call: TRBV28
j_call: TRBJ2-1
clone_size: .
cdr3_nt: TGTGCCAGCAGTTTAAGAGGGATCGGGAATGAGCAGTTCTTC
cdr3_aa: CASSLRGIGNEQFF

cdr3_length: 15
d_call: TRBD1
v_call: TRBV20-1
j_call: TRBJ1-5
clone_size: .
cdr3_nt: TGCAGTGCCAGTGGGGGACAGGGGCTCCATCAGCCCCAGCATTTT
cdr3_aa: CSASGGQGLHQPQHF

cdr3_length: 14
d_call: .
v_call: TRBV7-3
j_call: TRBJ2-5
clone_size: .
cdr3_nt: TGTGCCAGCAGCTTAAGTGGGCGGGGAGAGACCCAGTACTTC
cdr3_aa: CASSLSGRGETQYF

cdr3_length: 13
d_call: TRBD2
v_call: TRBV10-3
j_call: TRBJ2-7
clone_size: .
cdr3_nt: TGTGCCATCAGTCCGGGACTATCCTACGAGCAGTACTTC
cdr3_aa: CAISPGLSYEQYF